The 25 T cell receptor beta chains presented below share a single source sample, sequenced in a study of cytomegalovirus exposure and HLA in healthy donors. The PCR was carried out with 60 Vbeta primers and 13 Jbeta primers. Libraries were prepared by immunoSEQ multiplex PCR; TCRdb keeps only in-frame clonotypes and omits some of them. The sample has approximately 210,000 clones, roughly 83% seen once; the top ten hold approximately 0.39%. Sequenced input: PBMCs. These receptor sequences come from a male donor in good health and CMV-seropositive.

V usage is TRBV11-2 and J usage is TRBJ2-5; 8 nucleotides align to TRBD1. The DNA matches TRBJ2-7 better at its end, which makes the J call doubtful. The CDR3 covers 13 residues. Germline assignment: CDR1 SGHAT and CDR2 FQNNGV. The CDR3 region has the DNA TGTGCCAGCAGCTTAACAGGGGGAAACGAGCAGTACTTC. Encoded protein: CASSLTGGNEQYF.

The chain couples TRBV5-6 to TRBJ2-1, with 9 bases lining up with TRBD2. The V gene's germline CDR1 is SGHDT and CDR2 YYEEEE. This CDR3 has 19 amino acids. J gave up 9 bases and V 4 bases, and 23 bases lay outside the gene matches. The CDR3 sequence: CASSPLLAGAGGGRSEQFF. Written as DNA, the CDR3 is TGTGCCAGCAGCCCCTTATTAGCGGGAGCAGGCGGGGGACGGAGTGAGCAGTTCTTC.

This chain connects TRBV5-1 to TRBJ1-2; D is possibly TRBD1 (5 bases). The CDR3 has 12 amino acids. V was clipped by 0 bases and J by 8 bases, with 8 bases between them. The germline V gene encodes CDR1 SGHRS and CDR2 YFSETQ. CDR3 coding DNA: TGCGCCAGCAGCTTGGAAAGGGGCGGCTACACCTTC. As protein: CASSLERGGYTF.

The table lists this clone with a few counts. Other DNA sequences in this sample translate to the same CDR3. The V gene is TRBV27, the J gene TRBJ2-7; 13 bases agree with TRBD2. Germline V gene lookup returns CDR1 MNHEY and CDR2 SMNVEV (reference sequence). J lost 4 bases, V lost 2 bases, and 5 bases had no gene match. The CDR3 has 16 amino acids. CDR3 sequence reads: CASSLSGLAGVYEQYF. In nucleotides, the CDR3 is TGTGCCAGCAGTTTAAGCGGACTAGCGGGAGTTTACGAGCAGTACTTC.

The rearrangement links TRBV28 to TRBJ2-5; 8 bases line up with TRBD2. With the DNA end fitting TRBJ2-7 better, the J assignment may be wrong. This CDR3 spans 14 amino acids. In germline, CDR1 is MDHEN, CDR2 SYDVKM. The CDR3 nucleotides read TGTGCCAGCATAAAGCGGGAGTGGTCCTACGAGCAGTACTTC. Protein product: CASIKREWSYEQYF.

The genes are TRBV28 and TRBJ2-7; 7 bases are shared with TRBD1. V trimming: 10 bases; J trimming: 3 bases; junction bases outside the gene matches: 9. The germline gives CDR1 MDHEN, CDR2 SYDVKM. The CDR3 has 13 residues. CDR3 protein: CAIRDSLFYEQYF. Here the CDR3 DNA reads TGTGCCATCCGGGACAGTTTGTTCTACGAGCAGTACTTC. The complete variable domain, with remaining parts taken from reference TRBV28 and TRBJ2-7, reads DVKVTQSSRYLVKRTGEKVFLECVQDMDHENMFWYRQDPGLGLRLIYFSYDVKMKEKGDIPEGYSVSREKKERFSLILESASTNQTSMYLCAIRDSLFYEQYFGPGTRLTVT.

For the CDR3, the DNA is TGTGCCAGTAGTATCCAGACAGGCCCGGCCCCCCTCCACTTT. It yields the protein CASSIQTGPAPLHF. V is TRBV19 and J is TRBJ1-6, with D possibly being TRBD1 (6 bases). From germline, CDR1 is LNHDA and CDR2 SQIVND (reference sequence). The CDR3 spans 14 residues. V was shortened by 3 bases and J by 13 bases, with 16 bases between the two germline ends.

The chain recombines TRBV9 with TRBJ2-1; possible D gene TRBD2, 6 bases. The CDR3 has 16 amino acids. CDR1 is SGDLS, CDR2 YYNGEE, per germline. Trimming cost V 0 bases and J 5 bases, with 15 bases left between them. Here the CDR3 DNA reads TGTGCCAGCAGCGTAGAAGGAGGTGGGAGGAACAATGAGCAGTTCTTC. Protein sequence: CASSVEGGGRNNEQFF.

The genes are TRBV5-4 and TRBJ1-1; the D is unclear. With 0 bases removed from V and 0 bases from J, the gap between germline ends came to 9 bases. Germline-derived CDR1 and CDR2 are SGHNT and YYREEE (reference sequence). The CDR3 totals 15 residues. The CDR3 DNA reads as TGTGCCAGCAGCTTGGAGGCCACTATGAACACTGAAGCTTTCTTT. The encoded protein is CASSLEATMNTEAFF.

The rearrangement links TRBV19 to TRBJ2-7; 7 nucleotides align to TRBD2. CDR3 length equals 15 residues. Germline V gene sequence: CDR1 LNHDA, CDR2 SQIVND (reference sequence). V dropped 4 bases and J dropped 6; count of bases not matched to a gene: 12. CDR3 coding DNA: TGTGCCAGTAGTAAGATTGAGGCGGGAGCTGGCGAGCAGTACTTC. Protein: CASSKIEAGAGEQYF.

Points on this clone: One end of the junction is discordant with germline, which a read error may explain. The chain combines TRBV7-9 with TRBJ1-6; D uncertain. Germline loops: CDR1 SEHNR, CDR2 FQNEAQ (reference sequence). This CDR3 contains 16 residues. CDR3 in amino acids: CSSSSTSSGGNSPLHF. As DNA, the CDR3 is TGTTCCAGCAGCTCTACAAGTAGTGGAGGCAATTCACCCCTCCACTTT.

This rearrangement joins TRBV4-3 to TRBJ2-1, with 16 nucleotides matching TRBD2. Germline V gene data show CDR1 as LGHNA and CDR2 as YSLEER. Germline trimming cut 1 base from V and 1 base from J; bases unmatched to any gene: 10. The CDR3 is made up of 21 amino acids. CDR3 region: CASSQVGLAGGLRKSYNEQFF. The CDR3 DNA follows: TGCGCCAGCAGCCAAGTGGGACTAGCGGGAGGGCTCCGTAAATCCTACAATGAGCAGTTCTTC.

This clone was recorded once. CDR3 bases: TGCAGCCTAGCCCGGATCCCTGGGGAGACCCAGTACTTC. Amino acids: CSLARIPGETQYF. The chain links TRBV29-1 to TRBJ2-5; D may be TRBD2 (5 bases). This CDR3 has 13 residues. Trimming removed 8 bases at V and 5 bases at J, with 18 bases between. The germline CDR1 and CDR2 sequences are SQVTM and ANQGSEA.

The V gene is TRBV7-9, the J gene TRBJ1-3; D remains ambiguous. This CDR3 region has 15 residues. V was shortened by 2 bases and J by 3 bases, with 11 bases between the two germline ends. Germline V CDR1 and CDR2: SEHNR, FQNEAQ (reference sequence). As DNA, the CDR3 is TGTGCCAGCAGCTTACTGGTGGGAGTTGGAAACACCATATATTTT. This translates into CASSLLVGVGNTIYF.

CDR3 amino acids: CATGGGGNEQFF. The CDR3 DNA reads as TGTGCCACCGGAGGCGGGGGAAATGAGCAGTTCTTC. This chain links TRBV10-3 with TRBJ2-1, with 7 bases aligning to TRBD2. Germline V gene sequence: CDR1 ENHRY, CDR2 SYGVKD. The CDR3 sequence is 12 residues long. V lost 10 bases and J lost 7; bases outside the gene matches: 7.

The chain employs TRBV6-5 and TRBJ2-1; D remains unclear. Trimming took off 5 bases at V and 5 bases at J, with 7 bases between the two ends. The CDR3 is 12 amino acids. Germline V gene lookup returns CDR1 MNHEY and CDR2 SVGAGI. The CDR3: CASSKIDNEQFF. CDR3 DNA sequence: TGTGCCAGCAGTAAGATAGACAATGAGCAGTTCTTC.

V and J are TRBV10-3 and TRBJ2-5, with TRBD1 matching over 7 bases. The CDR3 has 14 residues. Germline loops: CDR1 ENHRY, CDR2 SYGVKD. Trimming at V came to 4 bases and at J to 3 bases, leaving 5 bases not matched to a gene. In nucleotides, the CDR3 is TGTGCCATCAGTGCGGCCGGGACAGAAGAGACCCAGTACTTC. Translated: CAISAAGTEETQYF.

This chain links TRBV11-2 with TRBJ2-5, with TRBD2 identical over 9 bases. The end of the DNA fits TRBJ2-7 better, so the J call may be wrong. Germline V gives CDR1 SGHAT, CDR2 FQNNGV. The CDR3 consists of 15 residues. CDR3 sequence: CASSLGLAGSYEQYF. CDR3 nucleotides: TGTGCCAGCAGCTTAGGGCTAGCGGGATCCTACGAGCAGTACTTC.

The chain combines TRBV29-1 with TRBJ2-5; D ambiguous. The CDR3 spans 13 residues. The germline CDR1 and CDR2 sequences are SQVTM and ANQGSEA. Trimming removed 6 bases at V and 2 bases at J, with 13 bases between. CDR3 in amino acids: CSVHPPLQETQYF. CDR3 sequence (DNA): TGCAGCGTCCACCCCCCCCTACAAGAGACCCAGTACTTC.

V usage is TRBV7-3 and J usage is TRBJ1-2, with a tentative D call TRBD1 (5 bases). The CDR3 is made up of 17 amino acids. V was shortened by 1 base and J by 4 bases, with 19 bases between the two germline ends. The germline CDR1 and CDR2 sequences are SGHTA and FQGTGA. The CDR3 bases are TGTGCCAGCAGCTTAATGGTTCTGACAGCTACTTTCTATGGCTACACCTTC. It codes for CASSLMVLTATFYGYTF.

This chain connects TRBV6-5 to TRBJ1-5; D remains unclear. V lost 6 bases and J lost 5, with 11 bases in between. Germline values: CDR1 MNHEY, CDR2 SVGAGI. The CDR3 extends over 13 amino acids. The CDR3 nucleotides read TGTGCCAGCAGCCCTCTAGAACATCAGCCCCAGCATTTT. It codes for CASSPLEHQPQHF.

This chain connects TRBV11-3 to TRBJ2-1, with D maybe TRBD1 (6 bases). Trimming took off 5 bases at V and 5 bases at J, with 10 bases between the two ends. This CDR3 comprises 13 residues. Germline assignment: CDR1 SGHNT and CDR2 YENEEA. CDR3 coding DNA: TGTGCCAGCAGCCGGGACACACACAATGAGCAGTTCTTC. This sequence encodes CASSRDTHNEQFF.

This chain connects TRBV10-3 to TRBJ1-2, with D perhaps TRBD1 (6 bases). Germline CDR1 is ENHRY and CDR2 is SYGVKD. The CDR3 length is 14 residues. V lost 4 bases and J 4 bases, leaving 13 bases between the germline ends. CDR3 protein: CAISGGGTSYGYTF. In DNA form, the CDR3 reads TGTGCCATCAGTGGAGGGGGAACGAGCTATGGCTACACCTTC.

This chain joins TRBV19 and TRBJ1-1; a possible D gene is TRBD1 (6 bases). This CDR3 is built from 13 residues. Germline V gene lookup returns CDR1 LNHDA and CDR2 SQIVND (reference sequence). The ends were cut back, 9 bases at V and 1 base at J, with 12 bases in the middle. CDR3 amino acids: CASGGPQNTEAFF. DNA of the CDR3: TGTGCCAGCGGGGGGCCCCAGAACACTGAAGCTTTCTTT.

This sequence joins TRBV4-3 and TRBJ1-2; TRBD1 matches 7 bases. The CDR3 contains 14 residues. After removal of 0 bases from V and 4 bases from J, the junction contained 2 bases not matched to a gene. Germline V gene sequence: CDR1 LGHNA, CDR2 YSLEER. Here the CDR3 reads CASSQEQGTYGYTF. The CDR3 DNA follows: TGCGCCAGCAGCCAAGAACAGGGGACCTATGGCTACACCTTC.